These 20 T cell receptor beta chains originate from one sample sequenced in a study of blood T cell repertoires in COVID-19. Generated by immunoSEQ multiplex PCR, the TCRdb table keeps only in-frame clones and is missing some. The table lists some 150,000 clones, around nine tenths of them singletons. Sequences were obtained from peripheral blood. Source of these receptors: a human donor in a cohort sampled during active COVID-19.

The chain employs TRBV29-1 and TRBJ2-3, with D possibly TRBD1 on 5 matching bases. V gave up 4 bases and J gave up 1 base, with 12 bases separating them. The CDR3 loop spans 14 amino acids. Germline loops: CDR1 SQVTM, CDR2 ANQGSEA. CDR3: CSVAGYIGTDTQYF. Written as DNA, the CDR3 is TGCAGCGTTGCAGGGTATATCGGCACAGATACGCAGTATTTT.

The rearrangement uses TRBV11-3 and TRBJ2-7, with D maybe TRBD1 (7 bases). This CDR3 has 15 amino acids. Trimming removed 1 base from V and 4 bases from J, with 14 bases in between. Germline V gene data show CDR1 as SGHNT and CDR2 as YENEEA. CDR3 sequence (DNA): TGTGCCAGCAGCTTAGGGCCAGGGGGGATGTACGAGCAGTACTTC. Amino acids: CASSLGPGGMYEQYF.

This chain joins TRBV28 and TRBJ1-5; 11 nucleotides align to TRBD1. Germline CDR1 reads MDHEN; CDR2 reads SYDVKM. The CDR3 spans 15 residues. Trimming took 6 bases from V and 5 from J; bases not matched to a gene: 6. DNA of the CDR3: TGTGCCAGCAGCCCTCGGACAGGGGGCTATCAGCCCCAGCATTTT. Encoded protein: CASSPRTGGYQPQHF.

V is TRBV1 and J is TRBJ1-1. TRBV1 represents a pseudogene. The CDR3 is 17 amino acids. As DNA, the CDR3 is TGCACCAGCAGCCAAGACAATCCGCGGGAGATGAACACTGAAGCTTTCTTT. It yields the protein CTSSQDNPREMNTEAFF.

This rearrangement joins TRBV7-2 to TRBJ2-1; 9 positions match TRBD2. J gave up 6 bases and V 4 bases, and 10 bases lay outside the gene matches. The length of the CDR3 is 16 residues. Germline values: CDR1 SGHTA, CDR2 FQGNSA. The CDR3 sequence: CASSSSSGRWGNEQFF. For the CDR3, the DNA is TGTGCCAGCAGCTCCTCAAGCGGGAGGTGGGGCAATGAGCAGTTCTTC.

V gene TRBV28 combines with J gene TRBJ1-1, with 9 bases matching TRBD1. The V gene's germline CDR1 is MDHEN and CDR2 SYDVKM. The CDR3 extends over 15 amino acids. The ends lost 4 bases at V and 3 bases at J; junction bases unmatched: 6. The CDR3 DNA reads TGTGCCAGCAGTTCAACCGGGACAGGGTACACTGAAGCTTTCTTT. This sequence encodes CASSSTGTGYTEAFF.

The chain joins TRBV27 to TRBJ2-3, with D unresolved. This CDR3 has 13 residues. The germline CDR1 and CDR2 sequences are MNHEY and SMNVEV (reference sequence). Trimming cost V 5 bases and J 3 bases, with 9 bases left between them. DNA for the CDR3: TGTGCCAGCAGTCCCTCTCAGACAGATACGCAGTATTTT. It specifies CASSPSQTDTQYF.

This clone was counted between two and nine times. The gene calls are TRBV15 and TRBJ2-1, with D hard to call. Trimming removed 8 bases from V and 6 bases from J, with 8 bases in between. The CDR3 loop spans 11 amino acids. CDR1 LNHNV and CDR2 YYDKDF come from the germline V gene (reference sequence). In DNA, the CDR3 is TGTGCCACCGCGATATTCAATGAGCAGTTCTTC. Protein sequence: CATAIFNEQFF.

This chain links TRBV19 with TRBJ2-1; maybe TRBD1 (6 bases). The CDR3 runs to 13 residues. Between the trimmed V and J ends, which lost 7 bases and 7 bases, there was a span of 14 bases. Germline V gives CDR1 LNHDA, CDR2 SQIVND (reference sequence). CDR3 residues: CASTPTGWNEQFF. DNA of the CDR3: TGTGCCAGTACCCCGACAGGATGGAATGAGCAGTTCTTC.

Only a few counts were recorded for this clone. The chain couples TRBV11-3 to TRBJ2-5; tentatively, D is TRBD2 (6 bases). The CDR3 is made up of 14 amino acids. Germline V gene lookup returns CDR1 SGHNT and CDR2 YENEEA. Trimming removed 5 bases from V and 2 bases from J, with 12 bases in between. Written as DNA, the CDR3 is TGTGCCAGCAGCCGCGGTGGGGGGCAAGAGACCCAGTACTTC. It is translated as CASSRGGGQETQYF.

This chain uses TRBV5-1 with TRBJ1-3; no clear D. The length of the CDR3 is 17 residues. Trimming took off 0 bases at V and 0 bases at J, with 13 bases between the two ends. The V gene's germline CDR1 is SGHRS and CDR2 YFSETQ. CDR3 sequence (DNA): TGCGCCAGCAGCTTGGCGGGAGGCAGAAGCTCTGGAAACACCATATATTTT. Translation gives CASSLAGGRSSGNTIYF.

The J gene is TRBJ1-1, the V gene TRBV5-1; a weak D match, TRBD1 (5 bases). Deletions cut 5 bases from V and 6 bases from J, with 14 bases between. CDR3 length: 13 residues. The germline gives CDR1 SGHRS, CDR2 YFSETQ. The CDR3 sequence is CASRTGDRAEAFF. CDR3 nucleotides: TGCGCCAGCAGAACAGGAGATAGGGCTGAAGCTTTCTTT.

V is TRBV5-1 and J is TRBJ2-1; 10 bases agree with TRBD2. This CDR3 is built from 15 residues. CDR1 is SGHRS and CDR2 is YFSETQ in the germline V gene. V lost 0 bases, J lost 12 bases, and 9 bases stayed unmatched. The CDR3 nucleotides are TGCGCCAGCAGCTTGGCCGGGACTAGCGACCTAGGGCAGTTCTTC. It codes for CASSLAGTSDLGQFF.

This clone was recorded once. This rearrangement joins TRBV12-5 to TRBJ1-1; D remains unclear. This CDR3 spans 15 amino acids. Per the germline V gene, CDR1 is LGHNT and CDR2 is FRNRAP. The V and J ends lost 1 base and 5 bases respectively, with 14 bases between them. In DNA form, the CDR3 reads TGTGCTAGTGGTTTGGGCGGACCCGCGGGGACTGAAGCTTTCTTT. It codes for CASGLGGPAGTEAFF.

This clone turned up a few times. The chain has TRBV5-1 and TRBJ2-2, with a weak D call TRBD1 (5 bases). Germline CDR1 SGHRS, CDR2 YFSETQ. This CDR3 is 14 amino acids long. Trimming cost V 0 bases and J 4 bases, with 7 bases left between them. Here the CDR3 DNA reads TGCGCCAGCAGCTTGGGGGGCGGCACCGGGGAGCTGTTTTTT. Its protein is CASSLGGGTGELFF.

This clone was counted many times. CDR3 sequence reads: CASSVDGFFTGELFF. The DNA of the CDR3 is TGTGCCAGCAGCGTAGACGGGTTCTTCACCGGGGAGCTGTTTTTT. The chain couples TRBV9 to TRBJ2-2; no reliable D call. The V gene's germline CDR1 is SGDLS and CDR2 YYNGEE. The CDR3 runs to 15 residues. Deletions cut 0 bases from V and 4 bases from J, with 10 bases between.

The CDR3 loop is CASSLQGYQETQYF. CDR3 nucleotides: TGCGCCAGCAGCTTACAGGGATACCAAGAGACCCAGTACTTC. The V and J genes are TRBV5-1 and TRBJ2-5; TRBD1 might be the D (6 bases). Trimming removed 2 bases at V and 0 bases at J, with 8 bases between. The CDR3 has 14 residues. The germline gives CDR1 SGHRS, CDR2 YFSETQ.

The chain links TRBV6-5 to TRBJ2-2; perhaps TRBD1 as D (6 bases). The CDR3 is 15 residues long. The germline V gene encodes CDR1 MNHEY and CDR2 SVGAGI. The V gene lost 2 bases and the J gene lost 6 bases, with 13 bases spanning the gap. This chain's CDR3 is CASSYRGFGAGELFF. The CDR3 coding sequence is TGTGCCAGCAGTTACAGGGGGTTTGGTGCCGGGGAGCTGTTTTTT.

CDR3 DNA sequence: TGTGCTGTCGGCCCTAGCGAAAGCACAGATACGCAGTATTTT. As protein: CAVGPSESTDTQYF. V gene TRBV30 combines with J gene TRBJ2-3; tentative D call: TRBD2 (6 bases). The germline gives CDR1 GTSNPN, CDR2 SVGIG (reference sequence). The CDR3 loop spans 14 amino acids.

The rearrangement links TRBV5-4 to TRBJ2-5; possibly TRBD1 for D (6 bases). V was shortened by 4 bases and J by 1 base, with 11 bases between the two germline ends. The CDR3 contains 14 residues. Germline V gene data show CDR1 as SGHNT and CDR2 as YYREEE (reference sequence). CDR3 protein: CASSPDRLQETQYF. The DNA for the CDR3 is TGTGCCAGCAGCCCGGACAGACTCCAAGAGACCCAGTACTTC.